These 20 T cell receptor beta chains came from one sample sequenced in a study of T cells in Graves' hyperthyroidism and ophthalmopathy. RNA transcripts provided the source from which TCR beta CDR3 regions were amplified. TCR CDR3 regions were first amplified by RT-PCR with HTBI primers. TCRdb re-derived calls from the multiplex PCR reads in MiXCR, one entry per CDR3 protein. The sample yields 730,000 or so distinct CDR3 sequences, approximately 19% seen once. Input material: blood. These receptors all come from a woman aged 45 to 65 with Graves' hyperthyroidism that later progressed to Graves' ophthalmopathy.

The J gene is TRBJ2-2, the V gene TRBV10-1; D possibly matches TRBD1 or TRBD2 (5 bases each). The V end was cut by 4 bases, the J end by 4 bases, with 13 bases between. The CDR3 totals 15 residues. Germline V gene data show CDR1 as WNHNN and CDR2 as SYGVQD (reference sequence). The chain's CDR3 is CASSGGTGLTGELFF. DNA of the CDR3: TGCGCCAGCAGTGGGGGCACAGGACTCACCGGGGAGCTGTTTTTT.

This clonotype has only a few counts. The J gene is TRBJ2-5, the V gene TRBV15; D unclear. From germline, CDR1 is LNHNV and CDR2 YYDKDF (reference sequence). The CDR3 has 14 residues. Trimming took 0 bases from V and 3 from J, leaving 8 bases between them. CDR3 bases: TGTGCCACCAGCAGAGATTTAAGAAAAGAGACCCAGTACTTC. Amino acid sequence: CATSRDLRKETQYF.

This clonotype was recorded at least ten times. The rearrangement links TRBV7-9 to TRBJ1-1, with D perhaps matching TRBD1 (5 bases). The germline V gene has CDR1 SEHNR and CDR2 FQNEAQ (reference sequence). The CDR3 has 14 residues. Trimming removed 5 bases at V and 3 bases at J, with 13 bases between. In DNA form, the CDR3 reads TGTGCCAGCAGCCAAAGGGGCGCAGACACTGAAGCTTTCTTT. Its protein is CASSQRGADTEAFF.

Only a few counts were recorded for this clonotype. This rearrangement joins TRBV5-1 to TRBJ2-1; TRBD1 aligns across 8 bases. Germline V gene lookup returns CDR1 SGHRS and CDR2 YFSETQ. V was clipped by 0 bases and J by 13 bases; unmatched bases: 12. This CDR3 is 15 amino acids long. The CDR3 here is CASSLAYQGAAQQFF. DNA for the CDR3: TGCGCCAGCAGCTTGGCCTATCAGGGGGCAGCCCAACAGTTCTTC.

This clonotype appeared many times. This chain links TRBV7-3 with TRBJ2-3, with unresolved D. CDR3 size: 13 residues. CDR1 is SGHTA, CDR2 FQGTGA, per germline. V was shortened by 1 base and J by 3 bases, with 5 bases between the two germline ends. CDR3 protein: CASSLMQTDTQYF. The CDR3 DNA reads as TGTGCCAGCAGCTTAATGCAGACAGATACGCAGTATTTT.

This clonotype occurred many times. The J gene is TRBJ1-2, the V gene TRBV20-1; 7 nucleotides agree with TRBD1. The V gene's germline CDR1 is DFQATT and CDR2 SNEGSKA (reference sequence). This CDR3 comprises 15 residues. Trimming removed 5 bases from V and 7 bases from J; junction bases left unmatched: 16. The DNA for the CDR3 is TGCAGTGCTGCCGGGCCCGCCCAGGGGGAATCTGGCTACACCTTC. It encodes CSAAGPAQGESGYTF.

The chain recombines TRBV7-9 with TRBJ1-4, with D perhaps TRBD1 (5 bases). CDR1 is SEHNR and CDR2 is FQNEAQ in the germline V gene (reference sequence). V was shortened by 0 bases and J by 5 bases, with 13 bases between the two germline ends. The length of the CDR3 is 16 residues. CDR3 region: CASSLAGGTHNEKLFF. The CDR3 DNA is TGTGCCAGCAGCTTAGCCGGCGGGACCCACAATGAAAAACTGTTTTTT.

This clonotype was picked up many times. The rearrangement links TRBV12-3 or TRBV12-4 to TRBJ1-2; no clear D gene. This CDR3 region has 14 residues. Trimming left V 6 bases short and J 2 bases short, with 13 bases between. CDR3 residues: CASRNDGSNYGYTF. Here the CDR3 DNA reads TGTGCCAGCAGGAATGACGGATCCAACTATGGCTACACCTTC.

This clonotype was picked up a small number of times. The chain links TRBV6-1 to TRBJ1-2, with 8 bases lining up with TRBD1. Germline trimming cut 8 bases from V and 1 base from J; bases unmatched to any gene: 6. In germline, CDR1 is MNHNS, CDR2 SASEGT. The CDR3 loop spans 14 amino acids. DNA for the CDR3: TGTGCCAGCGGGGGGACAGGACATAACTATGGCTACACCTTC. Its translation is CASGGTGHNYGYTF.

CDR3 nucleotide sequence: TGTGCCACCAGCAGAGATCTGGGGGACAGTACCGGGGAGCTGTTTTTT. Translated: CATSRDLGDSTGELFF. The chain couples TRBV15 to TRBJ2-2; 7 bases are a match to TRBD1. Losses at the gene ends were 0 bases for V and 5 bases for J; bases not matched to a gene: 6. The CDR3 is made up of 16 amino acids. Germline CDR1 and CDR2: LNHNV and YYDKDF (reference sequence).

This clonotype was recorded at least ten times. The rearrangement links TRBV5-1 to TRBJ2-1; 11 bases are shared with TRBD1. The V gene's germline CDR1 is SGHRS and CDR2 YFSETQ. The CDR3 sequence is 15 residues long. V was clipped by 4 bases and J by 5 bases; unmatched bases: 5. The CDR3 sequence is CASSPGTGGHNEQFF. The CDR3 bases are TGCGCCAGCAGCCCCGGGACAGGGGGACACAATGAGCAGTTCTTC.

The chain employs TRBV18 and TRBJ2-3; TRBD2 agrees at 13 bases. CDR3 length: 16 amino acids. Germline values: CDR1 KGHSH, CDR2 LQKENI. The trim removed 4 bases at V and 5 bases at J, leaving 6 bases unmatched. CDR3 sequence (DNA): TGTGCCAGCTCACGGACCAGACTAGCGGGGGGAGATACGCAGTATTTT. Translation: CASSRTRLAGGDTQYF.

This clonotype was recorded a few times. DNA for the CDR3: TGTGCCAGCAGACGGACAGGCCCCGGGGAGCTGTTTTTT. Translated, it gives CASRRTGPGELFF. This rearrangement joins TRBV2 to TRBJ2-2; 7 positions match TRBD1. CDR1 is SNHLY, CDR2 FYNNEI, per germline. With V trimmed by 6 bases and J by 6 bases, 4 bases remained unmatched. CDR3 length: 13 amino acids. Supplemented by reference TRBV2 and TRBJ2-2, the full variable domain reads EPEVTQTPSHQVTQMGQEVILRCVPISNHLYFYWYRQILGQKVEFLVSFYNNEISEKSEIFDDQFSVERPDGSNFTLKIRSTKLEDSAMYFCASRRTGPGELFFGEGSRLTVL.

This clonotype has a count of ten or more. The chain is built from TRBV5-1 and TRBJ2-5; the D gene is possibly TRBD2 (6 bases). Per the germline V gene, CDR1 is SGHRS and CDR2 is YFSETQ. The CDR3 totals 15 residues. V was shortened by 3 bases and J by 6 bases, with 18 bases between the two germline ends. The CDR3 region has the DNA TGCGCCAGCAGCTCACCCCGGGACTCCCCCCAGACCCAGTACTTC. This sequence encodes CASSSPRDSPQTQYF.

The V and J genes are TRBV3-1 and TRBJ2-7; the D gene is possibly TRBD2 (5 bases). V dropped 0 bases and J dropped 5 bases, with 11 bases sitting between them. Looked up from germline, CDR1 is LGHDT and CDR2 is YNNKEL (reference sequence). There are 14 residues in the CDR3. CDR3: CASSQDWSSNEQYF. CDR3 nucleotides: TGTGCCAGCAGCCAAGATTGGTCTAGCAACGAGCAGTACTTC.

This clonotype was observed at least ten times. The chain is built from TRBV5-6 and TRBJ1-1; 9 bases line up with TRBD1. The CDR3 contains 17 residues. The germline V gene has CDR1 SGHDT and CDR2 YYEEEE. Trimming removed 1 base from V and 5 bases from J; junction bases left unmatched: 12. The CDR3 region is CASSLSGTGTSRTEAFF. Written as DNA, the CDR3 is TGTGCCAGCAGCTTGTCTGGGACAGGGACCTCGAGAACTGAAGCTTTCTTT.

This clonotype has just one count. The conserved phenylalanine or tryptophan is not found at the CDR3 terminus, so this likely reflects a read error. The chain employs TRBV6-1 and TRBJ1-1; D not certain. Germline V gives CDR1 MNHNS, CDR2 SASEGT. This CDR3 has 12 amino acids. Deletions cut 6 bases from V and 4 bases from J, with 9 bases between. The DNA for the CDR3 is TGTGCCAGCAGCCGGGAGGCCACTGAAGCTTTCCTT. Its protein product is CASSREATEAFL.

This chain uses TRBV5-1 with TRBJ1-3, with 10 bases aligning to TRBD1. V lost 3 bases, J lost 4 bases, and 7 bases stayed unmatched. CDR1 is SGHRS, CDR2 YFSETQ, per germline. This CDR3 comprises 16 residues. In DNA, the CDR3 is TGCGCCAGCAGCTGGACCGGGACAGGGGACGGAAACACCATATATTTT. It is translated as CASSWTGTGDGNTIYF.

This clonotype was seen ten or more times. The chain uses TRBV10-3 and TRBJ1-1; no reliable D call. The V gene lost 6 bases and the J gene lost 1 base, with 9 bases spanning the gap. The CDR3 runs 13 residues. The germline V gene has CDR1 ENHRY and CDR2 SYGVKD. CDR3 coding DNA: TGTGCCATCAGCCCCAACGGGAACACTGAAGCTTTCTTT. Translation gives CAISPNGNTEAFF.

This clonotype appeared a few times. The J gene is TRBJ1-5, the V gene TRBV2, with D perhaps matching TRBD1 (6 bases). The V gene's germline CDR1 is SNHLY and CDR2 FYNNEI. With 6 bases removed from V and 0 bases from J, the gap between germline ends came to 15 bases. CDR3 length equals 16 residues. As DNA, the CDR3 is TGTGCCAGCAGGGGATTCCGGACAGCTAGCAATCAGCCCCAGCATTTT. Protein product: CASRGFRTASNQPQHF.